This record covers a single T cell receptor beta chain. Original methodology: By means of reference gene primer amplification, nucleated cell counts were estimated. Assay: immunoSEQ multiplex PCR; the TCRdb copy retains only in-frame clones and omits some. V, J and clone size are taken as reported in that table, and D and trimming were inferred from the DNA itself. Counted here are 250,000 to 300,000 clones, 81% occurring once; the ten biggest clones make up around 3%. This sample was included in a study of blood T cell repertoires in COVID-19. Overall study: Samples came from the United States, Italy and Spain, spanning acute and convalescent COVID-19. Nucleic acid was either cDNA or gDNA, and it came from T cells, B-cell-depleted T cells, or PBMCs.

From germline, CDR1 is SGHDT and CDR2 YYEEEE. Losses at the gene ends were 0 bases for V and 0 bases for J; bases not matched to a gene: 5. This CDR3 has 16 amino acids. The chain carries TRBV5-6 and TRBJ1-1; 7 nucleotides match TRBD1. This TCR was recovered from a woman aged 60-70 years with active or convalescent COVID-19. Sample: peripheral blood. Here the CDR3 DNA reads TGTGCCAGCAGCTTGGGGCAGGGGGTGATGAACACTGAAGCTTTCTTT. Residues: CASSLGQGVMNTEAFF.